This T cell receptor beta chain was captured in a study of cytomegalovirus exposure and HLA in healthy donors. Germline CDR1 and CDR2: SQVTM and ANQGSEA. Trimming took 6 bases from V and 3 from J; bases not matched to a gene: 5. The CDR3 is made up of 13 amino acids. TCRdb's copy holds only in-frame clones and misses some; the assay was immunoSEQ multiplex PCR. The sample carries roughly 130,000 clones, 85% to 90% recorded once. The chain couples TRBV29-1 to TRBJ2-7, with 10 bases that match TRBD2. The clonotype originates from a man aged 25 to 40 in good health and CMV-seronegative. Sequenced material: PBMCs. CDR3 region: CSVWTSGIYEQYF. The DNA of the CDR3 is TGCAGCGTATGGACTAGCGGAATCTACGAGCAGTACTTC.